Described below is a single TCR beta chain sequence and its context. Its matching antigen is unknown. This table comes from immunoSEQ multiplex PCR, and its TCRdb copy is limited to in-frame clones, with some not included. Of about 100,000 clones listed, over 80% were seen once; the top ten hold 12%. The entry originates in a study of PD-1 blockade in classical Hodgkin lymphoma. Every patient had relapsed following autologous stem cell transplantation, and cohorts differed in brentuximab vedotin exposure. Study conclusions and caveats: Differences between repertoires have undefined causes, possibly disease activity or prior therapy. TCR diversity at baseline was reported to be reduced in newly diagnosed patients relative to healthy donors. For complete responders, baseline diversity was comparable to that of newly diagnosed patients. Significant TCR diversity gains by C4D1 occurred in CD4+ but not CD8+ cells.

The CDR3 has 15 residues. V was trimmed by 1 base and J by 0 bases, leaving 8 bases between them. Per the germline V gene, CDR1 is LNHDA and CDR2 is SQIVND (reference sequence). This chain links TRBV19 with TRBJ2-3; the D gene is possibly TRBD2 (6 bases). This clonotype was obtained from a human donor with classical Hodgkin lymphoma. The specimen was peripheral blood mononuclear cells (PBMCs), collected at baseline. In DNA, the CDR3 is TGTGCCAGTAGTATAGGCCTAGCGAGCACAGATACGCAGTATTTT. Translating gives CASSIGLASTDTQYF.